This T cell receptor beta chain was documented in a study of cytomegalovirus exposure and HLA in healthy donors. Broader study findings: For cytomegalovirus status, the classifier reportedly gave diagnoses with high specificity and sensitivity. 87-base-pair reads could not separate some V segments, including TRBV6-2 and TRBV6-3. The authors enumerated some 170 TCR beta chains as linked to cytomegalovirus.

Germline V gene lookup returns CDR1 SGDLS and CDR2 YYNGEE. The CDR3 has 19 amino acids. V dropped 4 bases and J dropped 2 bases, with 25 bases sitting between them. PCR used 60 Vbeta primers and 13 Jbeta primers. Here immunoSEQ multiplex PCR was the method, and the copy in TCRdb shows in-frame clones only, minus some. The data contain approximately 75,000 clones, around 70% of them singletons. As regards this clone: No antigen is known for it.

This sequence was found in a man between 35 and 55 years old in good health and CMV-seropositive. This chain links TRBV9 with TRBJ1-3, with D possibly being TRBD1 (6 bases). The sample consisted of PBMCs. This chain's CDR3 is CASSPEGVGLRGPGNTIYF. The CDR3 DNA is TGTGCCAGCAGCCCCGAGGGGGTGGGGTTACGTGGACCTGGAAACACCATATATTTT. The complete variable domain, with remaining parts taken from reference TRBV9 and TRBJ1-3, reads DSGVTQTPKHLITATGQRVTLRCSPRSGDLSVYWYQQSLDQGLQFLIQYYNGEERAKGNILERFSAQQFPDLHSELNLSSLELGDSALYFCASSPEGVGLRGPGNTIYFGEGSWLTVV.